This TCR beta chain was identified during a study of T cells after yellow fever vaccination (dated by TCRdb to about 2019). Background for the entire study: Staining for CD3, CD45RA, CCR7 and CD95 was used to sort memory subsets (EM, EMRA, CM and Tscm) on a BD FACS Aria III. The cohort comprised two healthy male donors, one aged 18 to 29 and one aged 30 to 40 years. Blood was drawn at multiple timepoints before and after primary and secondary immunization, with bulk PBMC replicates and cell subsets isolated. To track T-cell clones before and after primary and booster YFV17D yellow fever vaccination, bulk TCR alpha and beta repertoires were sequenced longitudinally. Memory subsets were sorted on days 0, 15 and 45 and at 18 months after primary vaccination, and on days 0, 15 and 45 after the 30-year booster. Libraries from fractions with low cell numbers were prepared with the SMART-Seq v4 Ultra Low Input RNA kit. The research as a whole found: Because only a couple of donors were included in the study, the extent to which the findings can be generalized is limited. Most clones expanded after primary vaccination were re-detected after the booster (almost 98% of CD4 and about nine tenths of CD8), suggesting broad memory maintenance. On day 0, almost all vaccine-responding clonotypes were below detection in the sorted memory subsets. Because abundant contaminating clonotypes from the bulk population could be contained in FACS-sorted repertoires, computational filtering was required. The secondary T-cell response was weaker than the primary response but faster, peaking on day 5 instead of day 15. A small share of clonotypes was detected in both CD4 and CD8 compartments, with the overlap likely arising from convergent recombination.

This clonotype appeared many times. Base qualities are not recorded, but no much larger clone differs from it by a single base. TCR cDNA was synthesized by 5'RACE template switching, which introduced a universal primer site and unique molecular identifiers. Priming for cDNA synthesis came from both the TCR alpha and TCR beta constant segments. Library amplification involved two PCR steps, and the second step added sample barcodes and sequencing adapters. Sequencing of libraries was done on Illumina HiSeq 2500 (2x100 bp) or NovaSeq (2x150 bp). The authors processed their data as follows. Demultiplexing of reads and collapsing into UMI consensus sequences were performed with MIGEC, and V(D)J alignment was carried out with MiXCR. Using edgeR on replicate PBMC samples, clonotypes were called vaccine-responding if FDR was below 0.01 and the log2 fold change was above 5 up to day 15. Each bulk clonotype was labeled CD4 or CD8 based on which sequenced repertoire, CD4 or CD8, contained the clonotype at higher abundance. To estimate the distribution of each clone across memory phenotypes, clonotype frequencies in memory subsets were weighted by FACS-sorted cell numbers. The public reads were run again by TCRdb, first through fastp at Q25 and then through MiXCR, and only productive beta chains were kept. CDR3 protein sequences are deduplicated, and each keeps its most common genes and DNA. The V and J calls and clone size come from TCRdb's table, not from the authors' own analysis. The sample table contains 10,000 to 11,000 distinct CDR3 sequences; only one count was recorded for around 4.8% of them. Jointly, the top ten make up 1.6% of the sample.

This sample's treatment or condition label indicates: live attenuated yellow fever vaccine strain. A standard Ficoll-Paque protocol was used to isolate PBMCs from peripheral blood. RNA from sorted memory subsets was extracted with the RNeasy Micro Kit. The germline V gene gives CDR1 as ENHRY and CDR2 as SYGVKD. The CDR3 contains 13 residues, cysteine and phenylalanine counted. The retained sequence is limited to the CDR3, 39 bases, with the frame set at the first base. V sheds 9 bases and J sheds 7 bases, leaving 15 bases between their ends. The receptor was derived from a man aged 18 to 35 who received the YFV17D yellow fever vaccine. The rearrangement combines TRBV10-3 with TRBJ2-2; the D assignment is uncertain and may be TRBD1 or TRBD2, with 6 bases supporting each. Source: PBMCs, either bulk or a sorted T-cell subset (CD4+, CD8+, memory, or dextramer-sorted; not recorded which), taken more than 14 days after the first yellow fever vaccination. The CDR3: CAMRDTAGGELFF. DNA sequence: TGTGCCATGCGGGACACGGCGGGCGGGGAGCTGTTTTTT.